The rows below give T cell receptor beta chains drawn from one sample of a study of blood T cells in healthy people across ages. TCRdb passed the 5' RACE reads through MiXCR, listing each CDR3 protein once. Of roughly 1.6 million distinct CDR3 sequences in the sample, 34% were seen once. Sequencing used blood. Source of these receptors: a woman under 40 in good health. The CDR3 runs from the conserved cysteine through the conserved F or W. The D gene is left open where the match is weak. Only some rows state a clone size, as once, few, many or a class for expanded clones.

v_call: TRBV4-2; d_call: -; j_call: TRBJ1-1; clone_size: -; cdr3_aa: CASSQNSMHTEAFF; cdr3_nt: TGTGCCAGCAGCCAAAACAGCATGCACACTGAAGCTTTCTTT
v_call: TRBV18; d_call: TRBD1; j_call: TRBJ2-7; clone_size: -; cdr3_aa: CASSPPTGGLYEQYF; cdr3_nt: TGTGCCAGCTCACCACCGACAGGGGGGCTCTACGAGCAGTACTTC
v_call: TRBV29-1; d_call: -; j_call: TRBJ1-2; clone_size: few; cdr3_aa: CSVDWTLDRNYGYTF; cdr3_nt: TGCAGCGTCGACTGGACGTTAGACAGGAACTATGGCTACACCTTC
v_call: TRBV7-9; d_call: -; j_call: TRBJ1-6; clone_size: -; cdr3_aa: CASSLAGGQDSPLHF; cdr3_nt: TGTGCCAGCAGCTTAGCGGGGGGGCAGGATTCACCCCTCCACTTT
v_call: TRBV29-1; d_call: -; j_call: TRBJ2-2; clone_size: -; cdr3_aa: CSVEQAGNTGELFF; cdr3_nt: TGCAGCGTTGAACAGGCAGGGAACACCGGGGAGCTGTTTTTT
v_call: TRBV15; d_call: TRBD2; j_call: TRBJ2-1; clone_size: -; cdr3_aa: CATSRDQRAGGHNEQFF; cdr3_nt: TGTGCCACCAGCAGAGATCAACGAGCGGGGGGGCACAATGAGCAGTTCTTC
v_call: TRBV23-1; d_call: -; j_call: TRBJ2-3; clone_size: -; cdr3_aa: CASIKGRDTQYF; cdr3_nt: TGCGCCAGCATCAAGGGAAGAGATACGCAGTATTTT
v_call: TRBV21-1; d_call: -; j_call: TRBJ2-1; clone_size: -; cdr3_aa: CASSKTRDYHNEQFF; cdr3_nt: TGTGCCAGCAGCAAGACCCGGGACTATCACAATGAGCAGTTCTTC
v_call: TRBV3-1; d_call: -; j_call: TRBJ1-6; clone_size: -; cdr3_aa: CASADSHNSPLHF; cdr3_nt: TGTGCCAGCGCGGACAGTCATAATTCACCCCTCCACTTT
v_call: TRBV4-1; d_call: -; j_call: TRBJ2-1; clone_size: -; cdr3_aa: CASSQAASRSYNEQFF; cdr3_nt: TGCGCCAGCAGCCAGGCGGCTAGCCGTTCCTACAATGAGCAGTTCTTC
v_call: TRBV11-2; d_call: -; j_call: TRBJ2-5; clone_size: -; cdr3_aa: CASGYQQETQYF; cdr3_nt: TGTGCCAGCGGCTACCAACAAGAGACCCAGTACTTC
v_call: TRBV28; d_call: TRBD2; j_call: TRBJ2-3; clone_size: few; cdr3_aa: CASSMGLAVLDTQYF; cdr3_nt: TGTGCCAGCAGCATGGGGCTAGCGGTGCTCGATACGCAGTATTTT
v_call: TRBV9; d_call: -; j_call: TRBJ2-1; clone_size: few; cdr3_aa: CASSVEAGGQGQLREQFF; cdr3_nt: TGTGCCAGCAGCGTAGAGGCAGGGGGGCAGGGTCAATTGAGGGAGCAGTTCTTC
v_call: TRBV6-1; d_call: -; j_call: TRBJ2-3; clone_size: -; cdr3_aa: CASSEGEPSTDTQYF; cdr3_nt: TGTGCCAGCAGTGAGGGGGAACCTAGCACAGATACGCAGTATTTT
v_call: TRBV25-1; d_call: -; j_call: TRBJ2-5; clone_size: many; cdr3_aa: CASSDPRLQETQYF; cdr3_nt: TGTGCCAGCAGTGATCCTCGGTTACAAGAGACCCAGTACTTC
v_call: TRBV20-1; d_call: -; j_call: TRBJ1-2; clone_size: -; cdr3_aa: CSARDFRGAFGYTF; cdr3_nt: TGCAGTGCTAGAGATTTTCGTGGGGCTTTTGGCTACACCTTC
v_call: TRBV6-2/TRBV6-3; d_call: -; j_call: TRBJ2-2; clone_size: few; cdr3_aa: CASSFQTGELFF; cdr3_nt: TGTGCCAGCAGTTTTCAAACCGGGGAGCTGTTTTTT
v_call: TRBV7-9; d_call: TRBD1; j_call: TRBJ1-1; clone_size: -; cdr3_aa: CASSPSDRAAEAFF; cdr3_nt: TGTGCCAGCAGCCCGTCGGACAGGGCCGCTGAAGCTTTCTTT
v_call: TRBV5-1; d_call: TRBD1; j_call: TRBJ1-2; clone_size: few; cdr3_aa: CASSLVGQGDDYTF; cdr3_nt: TGCGCCAGCAGCTTGGTCGGACAGGGCGATGACTACACCTTC
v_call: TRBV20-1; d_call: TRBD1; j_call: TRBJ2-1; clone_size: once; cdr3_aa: CSAGQGWHEQFF; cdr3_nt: TGCAGTGCGGGACAGGGGTGGCATGAGCAGTTCTTC
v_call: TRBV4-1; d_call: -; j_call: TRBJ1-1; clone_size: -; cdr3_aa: CASSQEYASGTEAFF; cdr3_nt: TGCGCCAGCAGCCAAGAATATGCGTCCGGTACTGAAGCTTTCTTT
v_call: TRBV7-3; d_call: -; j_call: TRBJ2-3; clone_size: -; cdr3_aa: CASSLSSSRTDTQYF; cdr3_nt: TGTGCCAGCAGCTTAAGTTCTAGCAGAACAGATACGCAGTATTTT
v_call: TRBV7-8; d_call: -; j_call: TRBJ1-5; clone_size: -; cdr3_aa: CASSLNFREAYQPQHF; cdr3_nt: TGTGCCAGCAGCTTAAATTTCCGGGAGGCTTACCAGCCCCAGCATTTT
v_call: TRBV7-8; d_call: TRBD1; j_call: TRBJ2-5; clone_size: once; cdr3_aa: CASSRGALLTGVMETQYF; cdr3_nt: TGTGCCAGCAGCCGTGGGGCCCTGTTAACAGGGGTCATGGAGACCCAGTACTTC
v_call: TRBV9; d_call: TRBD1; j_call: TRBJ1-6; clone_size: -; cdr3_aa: CASSQGDNPPLHF; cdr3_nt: TGTGCCAGCAGCCAGGGGGATAATCCACCCCTCCACTTT
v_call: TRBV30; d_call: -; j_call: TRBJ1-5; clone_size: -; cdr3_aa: CAWRTQGPIMAQHF; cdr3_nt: TGTGCCTGGAGGACCCAGGGGCCGATCATGGCCCAGCATTTT
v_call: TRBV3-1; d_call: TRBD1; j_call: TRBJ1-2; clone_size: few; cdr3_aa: CASSQGDRGSYGYTF; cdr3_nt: TGTGCCAGCAGCCAGGGGGACAGGGGATCTTATGGCTACACCTTC
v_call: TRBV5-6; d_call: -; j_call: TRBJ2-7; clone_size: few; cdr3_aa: CASSPQGLGSYEQYF; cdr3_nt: TGTGCCAGCAGCCCCCAGGGGCTGGGCTCCTACGAGCAGTACTTC
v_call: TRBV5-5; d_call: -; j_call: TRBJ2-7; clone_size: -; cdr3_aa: CASSLEGRVYEQYF; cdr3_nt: TGTGCCAGCAGCTTGGAGGGCAGGGTTTACGAGCAGTACTTC
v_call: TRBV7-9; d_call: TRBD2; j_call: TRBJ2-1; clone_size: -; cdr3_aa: CASSLDPFAGGGEQFF; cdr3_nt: TGTGCCAGCAGCTTAGACCCTTTTGCGGGAGGTGGTGAGCAGTTCTTC
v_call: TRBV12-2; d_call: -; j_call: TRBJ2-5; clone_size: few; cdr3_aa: CASPLGTAESFGGEQETQYF; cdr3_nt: TGTGCAAGTCCCCTAGGGACCGCGGAGTCCTTCGGGGGAGAGCAAGAGACCCAGTACTTC
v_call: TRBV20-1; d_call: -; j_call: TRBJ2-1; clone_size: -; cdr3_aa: CSASVRTYNEQFF; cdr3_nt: TGCAGTGCATCGGTACGAACCTACAATGAGCAGTTCTTC
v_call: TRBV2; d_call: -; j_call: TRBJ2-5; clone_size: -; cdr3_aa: CASTPEERIYGQYF; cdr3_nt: TGTGCCAGCACCCCAGAGGAGCGGATATACGGGCAGTACTTC
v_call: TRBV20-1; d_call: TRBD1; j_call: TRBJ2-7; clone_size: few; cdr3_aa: CSARPPGTGNEQYF; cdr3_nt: TGCAGTGCTAGGCCCCCCGGGACAGGGAACGAGCAGTACTTC
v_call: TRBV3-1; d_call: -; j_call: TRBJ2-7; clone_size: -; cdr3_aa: CASSQEAGVDEQYF; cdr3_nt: TGTGCCAGCAGCCAAGAAGCAGGGGTGGACGAGCAGTACTTC
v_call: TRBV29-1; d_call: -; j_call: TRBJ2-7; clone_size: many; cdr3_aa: CSVEEWDPEYEQYF; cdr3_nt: TGCAGCGTTGAAGAATGGGACCCCGAATACGAGCAGTACTTC
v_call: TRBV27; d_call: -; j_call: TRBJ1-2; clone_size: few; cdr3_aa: CASNGGYGYTF; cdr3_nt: TGTGCCAGCAATGGAGGCTATGGCTACACCTTC
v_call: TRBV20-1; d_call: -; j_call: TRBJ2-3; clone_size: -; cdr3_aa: CSAREANYPTDTQYF; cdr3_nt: TGCAGTGCTAGAGAGGCGAACTACCCCACAGATACGCAGTATTTT
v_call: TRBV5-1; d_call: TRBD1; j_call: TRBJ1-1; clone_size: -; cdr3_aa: CASFRDRVNPEAFF; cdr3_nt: TGCGCCAGCTTTCGGGACAGGGTGAACCCTGAAGCTTTCTTT
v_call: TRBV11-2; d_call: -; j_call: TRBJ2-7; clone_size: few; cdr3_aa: CASSLLVSYEQYF; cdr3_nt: TGTGCCAGCAGCTTATTGGTGTCGTACGAGCAGTACTTC
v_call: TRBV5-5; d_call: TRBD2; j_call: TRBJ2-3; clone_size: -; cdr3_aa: CASSLASGSYPQYF; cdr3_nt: TGTGCCAGCAGCTTGGCTAGCGGGAGTTATCCGCAGTATTTT
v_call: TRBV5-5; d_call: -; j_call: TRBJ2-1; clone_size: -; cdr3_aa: CASSPGSRSYNEQFF; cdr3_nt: TGTGCCAGCAGCCCTGGGTCCCGCTCCTACAATGAGCAGTTCTTC
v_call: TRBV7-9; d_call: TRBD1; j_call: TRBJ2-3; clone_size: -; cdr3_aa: CASSSRQGRVDTQYF; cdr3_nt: TGTGCCAGCAGCTCCCGACAGGGACGAGTAGATACGCAGTATTTT
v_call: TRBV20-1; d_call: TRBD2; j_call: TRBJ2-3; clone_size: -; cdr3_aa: CSARRGSTSTDTQYF; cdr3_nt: TGCAGTGCTAGGCGGGGGTCAACTAGCACAGATACGCAGTATTTT
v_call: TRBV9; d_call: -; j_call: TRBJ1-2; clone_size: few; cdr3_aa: CASSSGVDRITNYGYTF; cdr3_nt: TGTGCCAGCAGCAGCGGGGTAGATCGGATTACTAACTATGGCTACACCTTC
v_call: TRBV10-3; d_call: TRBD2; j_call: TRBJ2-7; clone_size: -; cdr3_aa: CAIMPAGSFSYEQYF; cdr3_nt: TGTGCCATCATGCCAGCGGGGTCATTTTCCTATGAGCAGTACTTC
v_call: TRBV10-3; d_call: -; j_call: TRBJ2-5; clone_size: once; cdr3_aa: CAIRSWGTEETQYF; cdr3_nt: TGTGCCATCAGATCCTGGGGAACTGAAGAGACCCAGTACTTC
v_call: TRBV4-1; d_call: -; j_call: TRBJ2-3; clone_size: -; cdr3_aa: CASSQGLVLPISTDTQYF; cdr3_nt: TGCGCCAGCAGCCAAGGACTAGTGCTACCTATTAGCACAGATACGCAGTATTTT
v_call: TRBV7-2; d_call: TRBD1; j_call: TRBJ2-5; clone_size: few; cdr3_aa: CASSWRDRGGETQYF; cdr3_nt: TGTGCCAGCAGCTGGAGGGACAGGGGGGGAGAGACCCAGTACTTC
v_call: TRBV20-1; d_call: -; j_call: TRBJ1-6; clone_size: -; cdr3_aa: CSAQTYRVDNSPLHF; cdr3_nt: TGCAGTGCTCAAACTTACAGGGTCGATAATTCACCCCTCCACTTT
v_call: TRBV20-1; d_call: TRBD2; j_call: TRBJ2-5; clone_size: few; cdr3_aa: CSARVSGGGAETQYF; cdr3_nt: TGCAGTGCTAGAGTTAGCGGGGGCGGGGCAGAGACCCAGTACTTC
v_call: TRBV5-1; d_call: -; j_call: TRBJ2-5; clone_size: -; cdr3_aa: CASSFGPSGYNEQYF; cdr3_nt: TGCGCCAGCAGCTTCGGCCCGTCGGGCTACAATGAGCAGTACTTC
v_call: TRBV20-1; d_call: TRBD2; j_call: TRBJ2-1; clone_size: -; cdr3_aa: CSASLGLANEQFF; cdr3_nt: TGCAGTGCTAGTCTGGGACTAGCGAACGAGCAGTTCTTC
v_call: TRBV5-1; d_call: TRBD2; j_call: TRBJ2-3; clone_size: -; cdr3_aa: CASSPRTSGGRSDTQYF; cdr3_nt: TGCGCCAGCAGCCCACGGACTAGCGGGGGGAGATCCGATACGCAGTATTTT
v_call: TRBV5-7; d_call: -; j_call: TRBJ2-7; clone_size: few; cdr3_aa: CASSSVGFVYEQYF; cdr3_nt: TGTGCCAGCAGCTCGGTAGGGTTTGTCTACGAGCAGTACTTC
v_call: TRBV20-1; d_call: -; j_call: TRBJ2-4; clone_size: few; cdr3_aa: CSAIRSSWRAKNIQYF; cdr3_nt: TGCAGTGCTATCAGGTCCAGTTGGAGGGCCAAAAACATTCAGTACTTC
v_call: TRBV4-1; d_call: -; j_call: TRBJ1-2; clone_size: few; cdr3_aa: CASSQAPGQYTNYGYTF; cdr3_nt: TGCGCCAGCAGCCAAGCTCCTGGACAGTATACTAACTATGGCTACACCTTC
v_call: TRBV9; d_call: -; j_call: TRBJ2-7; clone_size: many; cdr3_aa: CASSVADTYEQYF; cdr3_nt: TGTGCCAGCAGCGTGGCGGACACCTACGAGCAGTACTTC
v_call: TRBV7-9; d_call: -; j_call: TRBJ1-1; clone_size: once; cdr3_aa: CASSLELQGTEAFF; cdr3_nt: TGTGCCAGCAGCTTGGAGCTCCAGGGGACTGAAGCTTTCTTT
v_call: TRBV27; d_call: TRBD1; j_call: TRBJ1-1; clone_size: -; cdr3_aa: CASSPGTAGTEAFF; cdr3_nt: TGTGCCAGCAGTCCAGGGACAGCAGGGACTGAAGCTTTCTTT